This TCR beta chain was identified in a study of blood T cell repertoires in COVID-19. Profiled with immunoSEQ multiplex PCR; TCRdb holds only in-frame clones, not every one. The sample includes roughly 280,000 clones, about 89% of them seen just once. Germline lookup yields CDR1 MDHEN and CDR2 SYDVKM. The CDR3 sequence is 16 residues long. V lost 2 bases to trimming and J lost 1 base, with 13 bases between them. Input material: peripheral blood. The chain recombines TRBV28 with TRBJ2-3; D unresolved. The source of this sequence is a man aged 40-50 years with active or convalescent COVID-19. CDR3 sequence: CASSLPARVGTDTQYF. The DNA of the CDR3 is TGTGCCAGCAGTTTACCCGCCCGAGTTGGCACAGATACGCAGTATTTT.